The entry below describes one T cell receptor beta chain. Its recognized antigen is unknown. No base quality information exists; no much larger clone differs at one position. The data were obtained in a study of type 1 regulatory T cells (dated by TCRdb to about 2021). Turning to the overall study: The study characterized an in vitro protocol that generated a Tr1-enriched, alloantigen-specific CD4 T cell product named T-allo10. Patients with hematological malignancies who were receiving allogeneic hematopoietic stem cell transplantation were the group in which T-allo10 was being clinically evaluated. Study-wide conclusions, independent of this receptor: Compared with non-Tr1 cells, Tr1 cells had a TCR repertoire that was more restricted, a finding the study read as clonal expansion induced by alloantigen.

The run used an Illumina MiSeq. The raw public reads went through TCRdb reprocessing: fastp at Q25, MiXCR clone calling, in-frame beta chains kept. Merged by CDR3 protein, the rows form single entries marked with the most common genes and DNA. A total of tens of thousands of distinct CDR3 sequences appear in this sample, around 62% of them only once. Clones ranked in the top ten supply 1.5% to 2% of the sample. The germline V end is reduced by 5 bases and the J end by 2 bases; junction bases left unmatched: 5. Reading the germline V gene (reference sequence) gives CDR1 SGHKS and CDR2 YYEKEE. Counted from cysteine to phenylalanine, this CDR3 has 15 amino acids. The read is trimmed to its CDR3 DNA, 45 bases read in frame from base 1.

The material sequenced was cultured non-Tr1 T cells, either the whole culture or a sorted T cell fraction (not recorded which). Per the publication, the cell subset or site label means: non-Tr1 population from the T-allo10 product. The sequence is built from TRBV5-5 and TRBJ2-1, with 9 central nucleotides matching TRBD2. The TCR comes from a human donor in good health. This receptor has the CDR3 CASSIAGVTYNEQFF. The DNA sequence is as follows: TGTGCCAGCAGTATAGCGGGAGTAACCTACAATGAGCAGTTCTTC.